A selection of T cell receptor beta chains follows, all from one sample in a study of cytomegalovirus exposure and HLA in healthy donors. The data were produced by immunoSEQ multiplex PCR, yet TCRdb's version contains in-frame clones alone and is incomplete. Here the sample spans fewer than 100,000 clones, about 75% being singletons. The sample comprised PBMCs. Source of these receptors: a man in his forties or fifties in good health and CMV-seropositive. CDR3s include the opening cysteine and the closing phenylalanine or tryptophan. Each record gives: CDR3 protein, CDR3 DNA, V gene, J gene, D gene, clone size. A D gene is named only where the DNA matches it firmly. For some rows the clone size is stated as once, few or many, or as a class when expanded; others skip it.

CDR3 protein: CASCPYRDREPGELFF
CDR3 DNA: TGTGCCAGCTGTCCATACCGGGACAGGGAGCCCGGGGAGCTGTTTTTT
V gene: TRBV18
J gene: TRBJ2-2
D gene: TRBD1
clone size: -

CDR3 protein: CASSFFWGQGNSPLHF
CDR3 DNA: TGCGCCAGCAGCTTTTTTTGGGGGCAGGGTAATTCACCCCTCCACTTT
V gene: TRBV5-1
J gene: TRBJ1-6
D gene: -
clone size: -

CDR3 protein: CASSWGDRVGYGAKNIQYF
CDR3 DNA: TGCGCCAGCTCCTGGGGGGACAGGGTAGGATATGGAGCCAAAAACATTCAGTACTTC
V gene: TRBV5-1
J gene: TRBJ2-4
D gene: TRBD1
clone size: -

CDR3 protein: CASSGNRVSGANVLTF
CDR3 DNA: TGTGCCAGCAGCGGTAACAGGGTGTCTGGGGCCAACGTCCTGACTTTC
V gene: TRBV5-8
J gene: TRBJ2-6
D gene: -
clone size: -

CDR3 protein: CASSERLAGGRGGETQYF
CDR3 DNA: TGTGCCAGCAGCGAGAGACTAGCGGGAGGCCGGGGTGGAGAGACCCAGTACTTC
V gene: TRBV9
J gene: TRBJ2-5
D gene: TRBD2
clone size: -

CDR3 protein: CATSRDGQGAGTQYF
CDR3 DNA: TGTGCCACCAGCAGAGATGGACAGGGGGCGGGGACCCAGTACTTC
V gene: TRBV15
J gene: TRBJ2-5
D gene: TRBD1
clone size: -

CDR3 protein: CASSAFGPPGGEQYF
CDR3 DNA: TGCGCCAGCAGCGCGTTCGGGCCTCCCGGGGGTGAGCAGTACTTC
V gene: TRBV5-1
J gene: TRBJ2-7
D gene: -
clone size: -

CDR3 protein: CASSYSRGGGTYEQYF
CDR3 DNA: TGTGCCAGCAGTTACTCGAGAGGCGGGGGTACCTACGAGCAGTACTTC
V gene: TRBV6-5
J gene: TRBJ2-7
D gene: TRBD2
clone size: once

CDR3 protein: CASSVVGALGNTIYF
CDR3 DNA: TGTGCCAGCAGCGTAGTAGGGGCCCTGGGAAACACCATATATTTT
V gene: TRBV9
J gene: TRBJ1-3
D gene: -
clone size: -

CDR3 protein: CASILGRRETQYF
CDR3 DNA: TGTGCCAGCATACTGGGCCGGCGAGAGACCCAGTACTTC
V gene: TRBV21-1
J gene: TRBJ2-5
D gene: -
clone size: -

CDR3 protein: CAIGGQGQETQYF
CDR3 DNA: TGTGCCATCGGGGGACAGGGCCAAGAGACCCAGTACTTC
V gene: TRBV10-3
J gene: TRBJ2-5
D gene: TRBD1
clone size: -

CDR3 protein: CASSLIQGTRTEAFF
CDR3 DNA: TGCGCCAGCAGCTTAATACAGGGTACGAGAACTGAAGCTTTCTTT
V gene: TRBV5-1
J gene: TRBJ1-1
D gene: -
clone size: once

CDR3 protein: CSVRGTSGKGAYEQYF
CDR3 DNA: TGCAGCGTGCGCGGGACTAGCGGGAAGGGGGCCTACGAGCAGTACTTC
V gene: TRBV29-1
J gene: TRBJ2-7
D gene: TRBD2
clone size: -

CDR3 protein: CASSSTGADTIYF
CDR3 DNA: TGTGCCAGCAGCTCCACAGGGGCAGACACCATATATTTT
V gene: TRBV4-2
J gene: TRBJ1-3
D gene: TRBD1
clone size: -

CDR3 protein: CATSPQGSSYNEQFF
CDR3 DNA: TGTGCCACCTCCCCACAGGGCAGCTCCTACAATGAGCAGTTCTTC
V gene: TRBV7-9
J gene: TRBJ2-1
D gene: -
clone size: -

CDR3 protein: CASGDPSSSYNEQFF
CDR3 DNA: TGTGCCAGCGGAGACCCATCCAGCTCCTACAATGAGCAGTTCTTC
V gene: TRBV11-2
J gene: TRBJ2-1
D gene: -
clone size: -

CDR3 protein: CASSLGAQQGSTEAFF
CDR3 DNA: TGCGCCAGCAGCTTGGGCGCGCAACAGGGGAGCACTGAAGCTTTCTTT
V gene: TRBV5-1
J gene: TRBJ1-1
D gene: TRBD1
clone size: -

CDR3 protein: CASSARTARYEQYF
CDR3 DNA: TGTGCCAGCAGTGCCCGGACTGCGCGCTACGAGCAGTACTTC
V gene: TRBV2
J gene: TRBJ2-7
D gene: -
clone size: -

CDR3 protein: CSVNQMNEQFF
CDR3 DNA: TGCAGCGTGAATCAGATGAATGAGCAGTTCTTC
V gene: TRBV29-1
J gene: TRBJ2-1
D gene: -
clone size: few

CDR3 protein: CASSSGSPNQPQHF
CDR3 DNA: TGTGCCAGCTCCTCGGGGTCCCCTAATCAGCCCCAGCATTTT
V gene: TRBV27
J gene: TRBJ1-5
D gene: -
clone size: -

CDR3 protein: CASGTGVLEKQFF
CDR3 DNA: TGTGCTTCCGGGACAGGAGTATTAGAGAAGCAGTTCTTC
V gene: TRBV12-5
J gene: TRBJ2-1
D gene: TRBD1
clone size: -

CDR3 protein: CASSDPLGGGAKQFF
CDR3 DNA: TGTGCCAGCAGTGACCCGCTTGGCGGGGGGGCGAAGCAGTTCTTC
V gene: TRBV6-4
J gene: TRBJ2-1
D gene: TRBD2
clone size: -

CDR3 protein: CASSLIPSGNYEQYF
CDR3 DNA: TGTGCCAGCAGCTTAATTCCTAGCGGGAACTACGAGCAGTACTTC
V gene: TRBV7-9
J gene: TRBJ2-7
D gene: TRBD2
clone size: -

CDR3 protein: CASGTSRSGELFF
CDR3 DNA: TGTGCCAGTGGGACTAGCAGATCCGGGGAGCTGTTTTTT
V gene: TRBV7-9
J gene: TRBJ2-2
D gene: TRBD2
clone size: -

CDR3 protein: CAIREGLAGDTQYF
CDR3 DNA: TGTGCCATCAGAGAAGGGCTAGCGGGAGATACGCAGTATTTT
V gene: TRBV10-3
J gene: TRBJ2-3
D gene: TRBD2
clone size: -

CDR3 protein: CASSDTQGSGYEQYF
CDR3 DNA: TGTGCCAGCAGCGATACCCAGGGTTCTGGGTACGAGCAGTACTTC
V gene: TRBV2
J gene: TRBJ2-7
D gene: -
clone size: -

CDR3 protein: CAIGGQGFQPQHF
CDR3 DNA: TGTGCCATTGGGGGACAGGGGTTCCAGCCCCAGCATTTT
V gene: TRBV2
J gene: TRBJ1-5
D gene: TRBD1
clone size: -

CDR3 protein: CASPWTSGGGNEQFF
CDR3 DNA: TGTGCCAGCCCTTGGACTAGCGGGGGCGGGAATGAGCAGTTCTTC
V gene: TRBV21-1
J gene: TRBJ2-1
D gene: -
clone size: few

CDR3 protein: CASSPDTEAFF
CDR3 DNA: TGTGCCAGCAGTCCGGACACTGAAGCTTTCTTT
V gene: TRBV2
J gene: TRBJ1-1
D gene: -
clone size: -

CDR3 protein: CASSNQGGGFNEQFF
CDR3 DNA: TGTGCCAGTAGTAATCAGGGGGGCGGCTTCAATGAGCAGTTCTTC
V gene: TRBV19
J gene: TRBJ2-1
D gene: -
clone size: once

CDR3 protein: CASSPVNYRVLTDTEAFF
CDR3 DNA: TGTGCCAGCAGCCCAGTGAATTACCGGGTTTTAACGGACACTGAAGCTTTCTTT
V gene: TRBV14
J gene: TRBJ1-1
D gene: -
clone size: -

CDR3 protein: CASSRATGDGYTF
CDR3 DNA: TGTGCCAGCAGCCGGGCCACGGGGGATGGCTACACCTTC
V gene: TRBV27
J gene: TRBJ1-2
D gene: -
clone size: -

CDR3 protein: CASSSAPGYNEQFF
CDR3 DNA: TGTGCCAGCAGCTCGGCCCCGGGGTACAATGAGCAGTTCTTC
V gene: TRBV7-6
J gene: TRBJ2-1
D gene: -
clone size: few

CDR3 protein: CASSYATSGVSYEQYF
CDR3 DNA: TGTGCCAGCAGTTACGCGACTAGCGGGGTTTCCTACGAGCAGTACTTC
V gene: TRBV6-5
J gene: TRBJ2-7
D gene: TRBD2
clone size: -

CDR3 protein: CASSSSQGSFYEQYF
CDR3 DNA: TGTGCCAGCAGCTCTTCACAGGGTTCCTTCTACGAGCAGTACTTC
V gene: TRBV7-8
J gene: TRBJ2-7
D gene: -
clone size: -

CDR3 protein: CASSLTPSPLYEQYF
CDR3 DNA: TGTGCCAGCAGCTTAACCCCTAGCCCGCTCTACGAGCAGTACTTC
V gene: TRBV7-3
J gene: TRBJ2-7
D gene: -
clone size: -

CDR3 protein: CASSLPGQGETGELFF
CDR3 DNA: TGTGCCAGCTCACTACCGGGACAGGGGGAAACCGGGGAGCTGTTTTTT
V gene: TRBV18
J gene: TRBJ2-2
D gene: TRBD1
clone size: -

CDR3 protein: CASSGDRGSGYTF
CDR3 DNA: TGCGCCAGCAGTGGGGACAGGGGAAGTGGCTACACCTTC
V gene: TRBV10-2
J gene: TRBJ1-2
D gene: TRBD1
clone size: -

CDR3 protein: CASSSGQGNYDYTF
CDR3 DNA: TGTGCCAGCAGCTCGGGACAGGGGAACTATGACTACACCTTC
V gene: TRBV11-2
J gene: TRBJ1-2
D gene: TRBD1
clone size: -

CDR3 protein: CAISDRGADTEAFF
CDR3 DNA: TGTGCCATCAGTGATAGGGGCGCCGACACTGAAGCTTTCTTT
V gene: TRBV10-3
J gene: TRBJ1-1
D gene: -
clone size: -

CDR3 protein: CASTSGGTNTGELFF
CDR3 DNA: TGTGCCAGCACCAGCGGGGGGACGAACACCGGGGAGCTGTTTTTT
V gene: TRBV6-5
J gene: TRBJ2-2
D gene: TRBD2
clone size: -

CDR3 protein: CASSLGRGLYEQYF
CDR3 DNA: TGTGCCAGCAGTCTTGGCAGGGGGCTTTACGAGCAGTACTTC
V gene: TRBV28
J gene: TRBJ2-7
D gene: TRBD1
clone size: -

CDR3 protein: CASSPNQDSEKLFF
CDR3 DNA: TGTGCCAGCTCACCGAATCAGGATAGTGAAAAACTGTTTTTT
V gene: TRBV18
J gene: TRBJ1-4
D gene: -
clone size: once

CDR3 protein: CASSWESGAYETQYF
CDR3 DNA: TGCGCCAGCAGCTGGGAATCAGGGGCTTACGAGACCCAGTACTTC
V gene: TRBV5-1
J gene: TRBJ2-5
D gene: -
clone size: -

CDR3 protein: CASSAWLAGGGNEQFF
CDR3 DNA: TGTGCCAGCAGTGCGTGGCTAGCGGGGGGGGGCAATGAGCAGTTCTTC
V gene: TRBV2
J gene: TRBJ2-1
D gene: TRBD2
clone size: -

CDR3 protein: CASSEEDRGGQPQHF
CDR3 DNA: TGTGCCAGCAGTGAAGAAGACAGGGGTGGACAGCCCCAGCATTTT
V gene: TRBV6-1
J gene: TRBJ1-5
D gene: TRBD1
clone size: -

CDR3 protein: CAIRHDREKGYTF
CDR3 DNA: TGTGCCATCAGACACGACAGGGAGAAGGGCTACACCTTC
V gene: TRBV10-3
J gene: TRBJ1-2
D gene: TRBD1
clone size: few

CDR3 protein: CASSPLAVLPDTQYF
CDR3 DNA: TGTGCCAGCAGCCCCTTAGCGGTACTTCCAGATACGCAGTATTTT
V gene: TRBV9
J gene: TRBJ2-3
D gene: -
clone size: -

CDR3 protein: CASSKRQGATYEQYF
CDR3 DNA: TGTGCCAGCAGCAAACGCCAGGGGGCAACCTACGAGCAGTACTTC
V gene: TRBV21-1
J gene: TRBJ2-7
D gene: -
clone size: few

CDR3 protein: CASRGGDNSNQPQHF
CDR3 DNA: TGTGCCAGCAGGGGGGGGGACAATAGCAATCAGCCCCAGCATTTT
V gene: TRBV2
J gene: TRBJ1-5
D gene: -
clone size: -

CDR3 protein: CASSYSPLLNF
CDR3 DNA: TGTGCCAGCAGTTACTCGCCACTTCTAAACTTC
V gene: TRBV6-6
J gene: TRBJ2-5
D gene: -
clone size: few

CDR3 protein: CASSPVAGGLNEQYF
CDR3 DNA: TGTGCCAGCTCCCCAGTAGCGGGAGGGCTTAACGAGCAGTACTTC
V gene: TRBV18
J gene: TRBJ2-7
D gene: TRBD2
clone size: -

CDR3 protein: CASSPTNSGGADTQYF
CDR3 DNA: TGTGCCAGCTCACCAACTAACTCCGGCGGGGCAGATACGCAGTATTTT
V gene: TRBV18
J gene: TRBJ2-3
D gene: -
clone size: -

CDR3 protein: CASISAGNYGYTF
CDR3 DNA: TGTGCCAGCATCTCGGCGGGAAACTATGGCTACACCTTC
V gene: TRBV28
J gene: TRBJ1-2
D gene: -
clone size: -

CDR3 protein: CASSVDNGGFGAFF
CDR3 DNA: TGTGCCAGCAGCGTCGACAACGGGGGGTTTGGGGCTTTCTTT
V gene: TRBV9
J gene: TRBJ1-1
D gene: -
clone size: -

CDR3 protein: CATSRSGSSDTGELFF
CDR3 DNA: TGTGCCACCAGCAGATCCGGGAGTAGCGACACCGGGGAGCTGTTTTTT
V gene: TRBV15
J gene: TRBJ2-2
D gene: -
clone size: -

CDR3 protein: CASSYQQGSNSPLHF
CDR3 DNA: TGTGCCAGCAGTTACCAACAGGGGTCGAATTCACCCCTCCACTTT
V gene: TRBV6-6
J gene: TRBJ1-6
D gene: TRBD1
clone size: -

CDR3 protein: CASRHRPAYEQYF
CDR3 DNA: TGTGCCAGCAGGCACAGGCCGGCCTACGAGCAGTACTTC
V gene: TRBV7-8
J gene: TRBJ2-7
D gene: -
clone size: few